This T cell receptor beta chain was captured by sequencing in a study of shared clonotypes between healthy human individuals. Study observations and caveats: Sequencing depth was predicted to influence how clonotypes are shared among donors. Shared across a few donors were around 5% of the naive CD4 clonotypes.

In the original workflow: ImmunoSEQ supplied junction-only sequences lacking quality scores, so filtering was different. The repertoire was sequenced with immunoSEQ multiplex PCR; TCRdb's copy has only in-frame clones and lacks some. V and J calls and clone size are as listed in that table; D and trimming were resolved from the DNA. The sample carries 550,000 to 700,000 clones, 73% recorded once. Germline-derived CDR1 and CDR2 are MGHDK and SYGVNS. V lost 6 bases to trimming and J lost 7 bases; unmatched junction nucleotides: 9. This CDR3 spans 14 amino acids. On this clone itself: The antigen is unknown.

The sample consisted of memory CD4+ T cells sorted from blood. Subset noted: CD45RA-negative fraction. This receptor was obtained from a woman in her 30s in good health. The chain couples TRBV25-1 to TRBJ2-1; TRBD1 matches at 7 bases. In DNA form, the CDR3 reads TGTGCCAGCAGCCTACAGGGGATTCGGAATGAGCAGTTCTTC. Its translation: CASSLQGIRNEQFF. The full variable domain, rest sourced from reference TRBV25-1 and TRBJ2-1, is EADIYQTPRYLVIGTGKKITLECSQTMGHDKMYWYQQDPGMELHLIHYSYGVNSTEKGDLSSESTVSRIRTEHFPLTLESARPSHTSQYLCASSLQGIRNEQFFGPGTRLTVL.